The rows below give T cell receptor beta chains drawn from one sample of a study of regulatory T cells in long-lasting Graves disease. TCRdb called the multiplex PCR reads again in MiXCR, with one record for every CDR3 protein. The sample records around 250,000 distinct CDR3 sequences, 20% to 25% being singletons. The sample consisted of peripheral blood mononuclear cells (PBMCs), taken at new diagnosis, from a patient treated with antithyroid drugs. These receptors all stem from a female donor with Graves disease. CDR3s include the opening cysteine and the closing phenylalanine or tryptophan. D genes are given only for firm matches. Clone size appears in some rows only: once, few, many, or a class for an expanded clone.

D gene: .
V gene: TRBV4-1
clone size: many
J gene: TRBJ1-5
CDR3 DNA: TGCGCCAGCAGCCAAGACGGCCCCCCTCAGCGGCTTGATCAGCCCCAGCATTTT
CDR3 protein: CASSQDGPPQRLDQPQHF

D gene: .
V gene: TRBV9
clone size: few
J gene: TRBJ2-2
CDR3 DNA: TGTGCCAGCACCGTGGGGGGTACGACCGGGGAGCTGTTTTTT
CDR3 protein: CASTVGGTTGELFF

D gene: .
V gene: TRBV11-2
clone size: many
J gene: TRBJ1-2
CDR3 DNA: TGTGCCAGCAGCTTAGACCTGGGGGCTTGGGGCTACACCTTC
CDR3 protein: CASSLDLGAWGYTF

D gene: TRBD1
V gene: TRBV4-2
clone size: few
J gene: TRBJ2-7
CDR3 DNA: TGTGCCAGCAGCCAAGACGACAGGGGTGGCTCCTACGAGCAGTACTTC
CDR3 protein: CASSQDDRGGSYEQYF

D gene: .
V gene: TRBV2
clone size: many
J gene: TRBJ1-3
CDR3 DNA: TGTGCCAGCAGTGGTGACAGCTCTGGAAACACCATATATTTT
CDR3 protein: CASSGDSSGNTIYF

D gene: .
V gene: TRBV18
clone size: many
J gene: TRBJ1-1
CDR3 DNA: TGTGCCAGCAGCCCCAGACGGGAGAACACTGAAGCTTTCTTT
CDR3 protein: CASSPRRENTEAFF

D gene: .
V gene: TRBV28
clone size: many
J gene: TRBJ2-7
CDR3 DNA: TGTGCCAGTTACCGGCAACAGGGCTACGAGCAGTACTTC
CDR3 protein: CASYRQQGYEQYF

D gene: TRBD2
V gene: TRBV10-3
clone size: many
J gene: TRBJ2-7
CDR3 DNA: TGTGCCATCAGCGACGGACTAGCGGGAGCGTACGAGCAGTACTTC
CDR3 protein: CAISDGLAGAYEQYF

D gene: .
V gene: TRBV14
clone size: .
J gene: TRBJ2-5
CDR3 DNA: TGTGCCAGCAGCCAAAAGTGGTACCAAGAGACCCAGTACTTC
CDR3 protein: CASSQKWYQETQYF

D gene: .
V gene: TRBV3-1
clone size: many
J gene: TRBJ1-2
CDR3 DNA: TGTGCCAGCAGCCAAGGCCCCCTAAACCACACCTTC
CDR3 protein: CASSQGPLNHTF

D gene: .
V gene: TRBV3-1
clone size: many
J gene: TRBJ2-3
CDR3 DNA: TGTGCCAGCAGTAGGGTGGATACGCAGTATTTT
CDR3 protein: CASSRVDTQYF

D gene: .
V gene: TRBV5-1
clone size: many
J gene: TRBJ1-1
CDR3 DNA: TGCGCCAGCAGCTTGGAGATGGACACTGAAGCTTTCTTT
CDR3 protein: CASSLEMDTEAFF

D gene: .
V gene: TRBV15
clone size: many
J gene: TRBJ1-5
CDR3 DNA: TGTGCCACCAGCCGAAGCAGGGGCACGGGTCAGCCCCAGCATTTT
CDR3 protein: CATSRSRGTGQPQHF

D gene: .
V gene: TRBV20-1
clone size: many
J gene: TRBJ2-7
CDR3 DNA: TGCAGTGCTAGTTTCAGGACTAACTACGAGCAGTACTTC
CDR3 protein: CSASFRTNYEQYF

D gene: .
V gene: TRBV12-3/TRBV12-4
clone size: many
J gene: TRBJ2-2
CDR3 DNA: TGTGCCAGCAGTTTAGCTCTCGGGCAGGCATACACCGGGGAGCTGTTTTTT
CDR3 protein: CASSLALGQAYTGELFF

D gene: .
V gene: TRBV11-2
clone size: many
J gene: TRBJ2-7
CDR3 DNA: TGTGCCAGCAGCTTAGGGTGGCAGTCCTACGAGCAGTACTTC
CDR3 protein: CASSLGWQSYEQYF

D gene: TRBD2
V gene: TRBV11-3
clone size: many
J gene: TRBJ2-1
CDR3 DNA: TGTGCCAGCGGGGAGGGGCAGTACAATGAGCAGTTCTTC
CDR3 protein: CASGEGQYNEQFF

D gene: TRBD1
V gene: TRBV5-1
clone size: many
J gene: TRBJ1-1
CDR3 DNA: TGCGCCAGCAGCTTGTCGGGACAGGGGAACACTGAAGCTTTCTTT
CDR3 protein: CASSLSGQGNTEAFF

D gene: .
V gene: TRBV28
clone size: many
J gene: TRBJ2-7
CDR3 DNA: TGTGCCAGCAGTTTAGGGACCCGCGAGCAGTACTTC
CDR3 protein: CASSLGTREQYF

D gene: TRBD2
V gene: TRBV3-1
clone size: many
J gene: TRBJ2-7
CDR3 DNA: TGTGCCAGCAGCCGGGGGGGTACTAGCGGGGCGCCGTACTTC
CDR3 protein: CASSRGGTSGAPYF

D gene: .
V gene: TRBV30
clone size: many
J gene: TRBJ2-5
CDR3 DNA: TGTGCCTGGAGTGTAGGTACAGGGCAAGAGACCCAGTACTTC
CDR3 protein: CAWSVGTGQETQYF

D gene: TRBD1
V gene: TRBV4-1
clone size: .
J gene: TRBJ1-4
CDR3 DNA: TGCGCCAGCAGCCAAGTACAGGGGGCCAATGAAAAACTGTTTTTT
CDR3 protein: CASSQVQGANEKLFF

D gene: TRBD2
V gene: TRBV2
clone size: few
J gene: TRBJ2-5
CDR3 DNA: TGTGCCAGCAGTGACCCCGGGACTAGGGGTTACTTC
CDR3 protein: CASSDPGTRGYF

D gene: TRBD1
V gene: TRBV12-3/TRBV12-4
clone size: many
J gene: TRBJ2-1
CDR3 DNA: TGTGCCAGCAGTCAGCGTAGCGGACAGGGCGATGAGCAGTTCTTC
CDR3 protein: CASSQRSGQGDEQFF

D gene: .
V gene: TRBV4-3
clone size: few
J gene: TRBJ2-1
CDR3 DNA: TGCGCCAGCAGCCCAGACCTTGTAGGGGTGTCCTACAATGAGCAGTTCTTC
CDR3 protein: CASSPDLVGVSYNEQFF

D gene: TRBD2
V gene: TRBV7-6
clone size: many
J gene: TRBJ2-7
CDR3 DNA: TGTGCCAGCAGCAAACTAGCGGGAGACCACGAGCAGTACTTC
CDR3 protein: CASSKLAGDHEQYF

D gene: TRBD1
V gene: TRBV3-1
clone size: .
J gene: TRBJ2-7
CDR3 DNA: TGTGCCAGCAGCCAAGACCGGGACAGGGCGGACGAGCAGTACTTC
CDR3 protein: CASSQDRDRADEQYF

D gene: .
V gene: TRBV5-1
clone size: many
J gene: TRBJ1-1
CDR3 DNA: TGTGCCAGCAGCCCAGGGGACACGGCCTTGAACACTGAAGCTTTCTTT
CDR3 protein: CASSPGDTALNTEAFF

D gene: TRBD1
V gene: TRBV5-1
clone size: many
J gene: TRBJ1-1
CDR3 DNA: TGCGCCAGCAACGCGGGACAGATGAACACTGAAGCTTTCTTT
CDR3 protein: CASNAGQMNTEAFF

D gene: .
V gene: TRBV6-1
clone size: many
J gene: TRBJ2-7
CDR3 DNA: TGTGCCAGCAGTCACCGCCGGGACTGGATCACCTACGAGCAGTACTTC
CDR3 protein: CASSHRRDWITYEQYF

D gene: TRBD1
V gene: TRBV6-1
clone size: many
J gene: TRBJ2-1
CDR3 DNA: TGTGCCAGCAGGGCGACGGGACAGGGGTACAATGAGCAGTTCTTC
CDR3 protein: CASRATGQGYNEQFF

D gene: .
V gene: TRBV20-1
clone size: many
J gene: TRBJ1-2
CDR3 DNA: TGCAGTGCTATACGCGGGAAAGGCTACACCTTC
CDR3 protein: CSAIRGKGYTF

D gene: .
V gene: TRBV2
clone size: many
J gene: TRBJ2-5
CDR3 DNA: TGTGCCAGCAGTGAAGAACAGTACGAGACCCAGTACTTC
CDR3 protein: CASSEEQYETQYF

D gene: .
V gene: TRBV7-8
clone size: .
J gene: TRBJ2-7
CDR3 DNA: TGTGCCAGCACCGTTACAGGGAGAAGCTCCTACGAGCAGTACTTC
CDR3 protein: CASTVTGRSSYEQYF

D gene: TRBD2
V gene: TRBV12-3/TRBV12-4
clone size: many
J gene: TRBJ2-7
CDR3 DNA: TGTGCCAGCAGTATCGGTCTAGCGGGGGGGCCCGAGCAGTACTTC
CDR3 protein: CASSIGLAGGPEQYF

D gene: .
V gene: TRBV7-9
clone size: many
J gene: TRBJ1-2
CDR3 DNA: TGTGCCAGCAGCTCCCCGGGGAGGGACTATGGCTACACCTTC
CDR3 protein: CASSSPGRDYGYTF

D gene: .
V gene: TRBV20-1
clone size: .
J gene: TRBJ1-5
CDR3 DNA: TGCAGTGCCGTCCGGGACAACAATCAGCCCCAGCATTTT
CDR3 protein: CSAVRDNNQPQHF

D gene: .
V gene: TRBV19
clone size: .
J gene: TRBJ1-5
CDR3 DNA: TGTGCCAGCAGCCAAGATCATACACCCAGCCAGCCCCAGCATTTT
CDR3 protein: CASSQDHTPSQPQHF

D gene: .
V gene: TRBV20-1
clone size: .
J gene: TRBJ1-5
CDR3 DNA: TGCAGTGCTCCGGACAGAAGCAATCAGCCCCAGCATTTT
CDR3 protein: CSAPDRSNQPQHF

D gene: .
V gene: TRBV2
clone size: many
J gene: TRBJ2-6
CDR3 DNA: TGTGCCAGCAGTTGGGGTTCTGGGGCCAACGTCCTGACTTTC
CDR3 protein: CASSWGSGANVLTF

D gene: TRBD1
V gene: TRBV14
clone size: .
J gene: TRBJ1-1
CDR3 DNA: TGTGCCAGCAGGACAGGGGGCGTGAACACTGAAGCTTTCTTT
CDR3 protein: CASRTGGVNTEAFF

D gene: .
V gene: TRBV2
clone size: .
J gene: TRBJ2-5
CDR3 DNA: TGTGCCAGCACCGGGGCCCAAGAGACCCAGTACTTC
CDR3 protein: CASTGAQETQYF

D gene: .
V gene: TRBV18
clone size: many
J gene: TRBJ1-4
CDR3 DNA: TGTGCCAGCTCACCACCTAGGCAGGGGACAGAAAAACTGTTTTTT
CDR3 protein: CASSPPRQGTEKLFF

D gene: .
V gene: TRBV27
clone size: .
J gene: TRBJ2-7
CDR3 DNA: TGTGCCAGCAGTTTATCCGCTAGCGCATTCTACGAGCAGTACTTC
CDR3 protein: CASSLSASAFYEQYF

D gene: .
V gene: TRBV27
clone size: many
J gene: TRBJ1-5
CDR3 DNA: TGTGCCAGCAGTTCCGTCGGGGGTTTGGGCAATCAGCCCCAGCATTTT
CDR3 protein: CASSSVGGLGNQPQHF

D gene: TRBD2
V gene: TRBV4-3
clone size: .
J gene: TRBJ2-3
CDR3 DNA: TGCGCCAGCAGCCAGGGGGGACTAGCAAGAATGGGTACGCAGTATTTT
CDR3 protein: CASSQGGLARMGTQYF

D gene: .
V gene: TRBV6-2/TRBV6-3
clone size: .
J gene: TRBJ1-5
CDR3 DNA: TGTGCCAGCAGTCGTTCAGGGACGCCAGGCAATCAGCCCCAGCATTTT
CDR3 protein: CASSRSGTPGNQPQHF

D gene: TRBD1
V gene: TRBV7-2
clone size: .
J gene: TRBJ1-5
CDR3 DNA: TGTGCCAGCAGCTCGCCGGGACAGGGACAGCCCCAGCATTTT
CDR3 protein: CASSSPGQGQPQHF

D gene: .
V gene: TRBV10-3
clone size: few
J gene: TRBJ1-1
CDR3 DNA: TGTGCCATCAGTGAGAGGGGTAGGGATCTGGCTGAAGCTTTCTTT
CDR3 protein: CAISERGRDLAEAFF

D gene: .
V gene: TRBV27
clone size: .
J gene: TRBJ2-1
CDR3 DNA: TGTGCCAGCAGCGCCAGGGCTACGGGACTCAATGAGCAGTTCTTC
CDR3 protein: CASSARATGLNEQFF

D gene: .
V gene: TRBV24-1
clone size: .
J gene: TRBJ1-1
CDR3 DNA: TGTGCCACCCGTGGGGGGGAGGCCACTGAAGCTTTCTTT
CDR3 protein: CATRGGEATEAFF

D gene: .
V gene: TRBV18
clone size: many
J gene: TRBJ1-1
CDR3 DNA: TGTGCCAGCTCACCACCGTTAAGGGTCCAGGCTTTCTTT
CDR3 protein: CASSPPLRVQAFF

D gene: .
V gene: TRBV5-4
clone size: few
J gene: TRBJ2-1
CDR3 DNA: TGTGCCAGCAGCTTTACCTACAATGAGCAGTTCTTC
CDR3 protein: CASSFTYNEQFF

D gene: TRBD2
V gene: TRBV12-3/TRBV12-4
clone size: .
J gene: TRBJ2-1
CDR3 DNA: TGTGCCAGCACTCTCGCGGGGGGGACCTACAATGAGCAGTTCTTC
CDR3 protein: CASTLAGGTYNEQFF